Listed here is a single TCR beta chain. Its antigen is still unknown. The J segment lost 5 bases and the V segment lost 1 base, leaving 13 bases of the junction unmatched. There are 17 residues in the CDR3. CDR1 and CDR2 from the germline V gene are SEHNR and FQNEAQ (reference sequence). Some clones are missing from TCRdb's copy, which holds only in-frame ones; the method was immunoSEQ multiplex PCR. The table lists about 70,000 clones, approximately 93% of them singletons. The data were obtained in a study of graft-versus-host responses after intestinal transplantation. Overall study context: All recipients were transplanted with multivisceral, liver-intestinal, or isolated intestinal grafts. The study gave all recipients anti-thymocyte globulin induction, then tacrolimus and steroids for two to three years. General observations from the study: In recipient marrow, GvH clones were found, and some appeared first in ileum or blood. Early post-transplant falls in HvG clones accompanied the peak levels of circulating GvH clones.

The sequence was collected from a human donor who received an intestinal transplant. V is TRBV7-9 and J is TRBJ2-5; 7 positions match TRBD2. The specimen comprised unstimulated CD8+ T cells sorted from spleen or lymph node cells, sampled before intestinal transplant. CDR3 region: CASSLEDGGSSGETQYF. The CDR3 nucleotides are TGTGCCAGCAGCTTAGAGGATGGCGGGAGCTCTGGGGAGACCCAGTACTTC.